This entry lists 31 T cell receptor beta chains sequenced from one sample in a study of T cell changes during pregnancy in multiple sclerosis. Libraries were prepared by immunoSEQ multiplex PCR; TCRdb keeps only in-frame clonotypes and omits some of them. The sample has about 58,000 clones, roughly nine tenths seen once; the top ten hold 0.4% to 0.5%. The sample was CD4+ T cells from peripheral blood mononuclear cells, taken after pregnancy. These receptors originate from a female donor in good health, enrolled as a control in a pregnancy study.

This clone has only one observation. The rearrangement uses TRBV11-2 and TRBJ2-3; maybe TRBD2 (6 bases). The CDR3 loop spans 17 amino acids. V shed 6 bases and J shed 2 bases, with 21 bases lying between them. Germline V gives CDR1 SGHAT, CDR2 FQNNGV. This CDR3 is CASRPITRAGFTDTQYF. The CDR3 bases are TGTGCCAGCAGACCCATTACTCGGGCGGGGTTCACAGATACGCAGTATTTT. Based on the CDR3 plus reference TRBV11-2 and TRBJ2-3, the full variable domain is EAGVAQSPRYKIIEKRQSVAFWCNPISGHATLYWYQQILGQGPKLLIQFQNNGVVDDSQLPKDRFSAERLKGVDSTLKIQPAKLEDSAVYLCASRPITRAGFTDTQYFGPGTRLTVL.

J is TRBJ2-7 and V is TRBV21-1; the table's D call, TRBD1, was not checked against the DNA. TRBV21-1 is a recognized pseudogene. This CDR3 is 19 amino acids long. For the CDR3, the DNA is TGTGCCAGCAGCACCAAATGGGGCCTAGGCAGGCGCGGTCTCTACGAGCAGTACTTC. This gives the protein CASSTKWGLGRRGLYEQYF.

This chain links TRBV5-4 with TRBJ2-7; 7 nucleotides agree with TRBD1. The V segment lost 2 bases and the J segment 7 bases; nucleotides outside the gene matches: 9. Germline assignment: CDR1 SGHNT and CDR2 YYREEE (reference sequence). The length of the CDR3 is 14 residues. The CDR3 sequence is CASSLQGQVGEQYF. In DNA, the CDR3 is TGTGCCAGCAGCTTACAGGGGCAAGTAGGTGAGCAGTACTTC.

This clone was recorded only once. The J gene is TRBJ1-2, the V gene TRBV19; D call uncertain. Trimming pared 5 bases from V and 3 bases from J, leaving 13 bases between. CDR1 and CDR2 from the germline V gene are LNHDA and SQIVND (reference sequence). The CDR3 runs 14 residues. CDR3 DNA: TGTGCCAGTAGTTCCGTGGACTTCGACTATGGCTACACCTTC. This sequence encodes CASSSVDFDYGYTF.

V and J are TRBV30 and TRBJ2-7, with D unclear. CDR1 and CDR2 (germline): GTSNPN, SVGIG (reference sequence). This CDR3 spans 12 amino acids. V was pared by 2 bases and J by 5 bases, with 10 bases between. CDR3 loop: CAWSRQTDEQYF. CDR3 coding DNA: TGTGCCTGGAGTAGGCAGACTGACGAGCAGTACTTC. The full variable domain, its missing parts supplied by reference TRBV30 and TRBJ2-7, is SQTIHQWPATLVQPVGSPLSLECTVEGTSNPNLYWYRQAAGRGLQLLFYSVGIGQISSEVPQNLSASRPQDRQFILSSKKLLLSDSGFYLCAWSRQTDEQYFGPGTRLTVT.

This clone was detected only a few times. The chain has TRBV4-2 and TRBJ1-1; D may be TRBD1 (6 bases). This CDR3 contains 14 residues. Trimming left V 3 bases short and J 0 bases short, with 8 bases between. The germline V gene encodes CDR1 LGHNA and CDR2 YNFKEQ. The CDR3 coding sequence is TGTGCCAGCAGCCAGACAGGATTGAACACTGAAGCTTTCTTT. It is translated as CASSQTGLNTEAFF.

V and J are TRBV12-5 and TRBJ1-1; D uncertain. V dropped 0 bases and J dropped 2 bases, with 13 bases sitting between them. Germline CDR1 reads LGHNT; CDR2 reads FRNRAP. This CDR3 comprises 16 residues. CDR3 loop: CASGLVVRTGNTEAFF. The CDR3 nucleotides read TGTGCTAGTGGTTTGGTAGTACGTACGGGAAACACTGAAGCTTTCTTT.

This chain links TRBV30 with TRBJ1-4, with unresolved D. This CDR3 has 14 amino acids. The germline V gene encodes CDR1 GTSNPN and CDR2 SVGIG (reference sequence). V lost 7 bases to trimming and J lost 0 bases, with 12 bases between them. The CDR3 DNA is TGTGCCTTAGAAGAGCTTGCAACTAATGAAAAACTGTTTTTT. Translation gives CALEELATNEKLFF.

The J gene is TRBJ2-7, the V gene TRBV7-8; D gene unclear. Germline V gene sequence: CDR1 SGHVS, CDR2 FQNEAQ. V was shortened by 5 bases and J by 3 bases, with 17 bases between the two germline ends. There are 15 residues in the CDR3. For the CDR3, the DNA is TGTGCCAGCAGCGCCCCTCGCAGGTTTAGCTACGAGCAGTACTTC. This codes for CASSAPRRFSYEQYF.

The rearrangement links TRBV30 to TRBJ1-1; TRBD1 might be the D (6 bases). The CDR3 is made up of 16 amino acids. V lost 0 bases to trimming and J lost 0 bases, with 14 bases between them. Per the germline V gene, CDR1 is GTSNPN and CDR2 is SVGIG (reference sequence). The CDR3 DNA reads TGTGCCTGGAGTGTGGGGGCAGCAAACATGAACACTGAAGCTTTCTTT. It codes for CAWSVGAANMNTEAFF.

Concerning this clone itself: An end of the junction does not agree with germline; a read error may underlie this. The chain employs TRBV19 and TRBJ2-3, with D uncertain. Per the germline V gene, CDR1 is LNHDA and CDR2 is SQIVND (reference sequence). This CDR3 has 13 amino acids. This CDR3 is CASSPTRTNTQYF. The CDR3, as DNA: TGTGCCAGTAGTCCGACACGCACAAATACGCAGTATTTT.

This sequence joins TRBV6-5 and TRBJ1-1; 7 bases map to TRBD1. The CDR3 loop spans 13 amino acids. The germline V gene encodes CDR1 MNHEY and CDR2 SVGAGI. Trimming cost V 11 bases and J 4 bases; bases outside gene matches: 10. The CDR3: CAAAGQEGTEAFF. CDR3 bases: TGTGCCGCGGCAGGACAGGAGGGCACTGAAGCTTTCTTT.

V gene TRBV4-2 combines with J gene TRBJ2-4; 10 positions match TRBD2. V lost 0 bases and J lost 6; bases outside the gene matches: 8. Germline CDR1 and CDR2: LGHNA and YNFKEQ. The CDR3 runs 17 residues. The CDR3 here is CASSQDPASGGTNIQYF. The CDR3 DNA sequence: TGTGCCAGCAGCCAAGATCCGGCTAGCGGGGGTACAAACATTCAGTACTTC.

CDR3 bases: TGTGCCAGCAGCGACCCCCGACAGACAGATACGCAGTATTTT. Its protein is CASSDPRQTDTQYF. The chain couples TRBV9 to TRBJ2-3, with D possibly being TRBD1 (5 bases). Germline CDR1 SGDLS, CDR2 YYNGEE. Trimming took 3 bases from V and 3 from J, leaving 11 bases between them. This CDR3 region has 14 residues.

The CDR3 DNA reads as TGTGCCTGGGGGACAGGGGGGGAGACCCAGTACTTC. Its translation is CAWGTGGETQYF. The chain employs TRBV30 and TRBJ2-5; 11 bases are a match to TRBD1. J lost 5 bases, V lost 5 bases, and 1 base had no gene match. The CDR3 runs to 12 residues. Germline V lookup: CDR1 GTSNPN, CDR2 SVGIG (reference sequence).

The chain couples TRBV7-2 to TRBJ1-6, with 7 bases fitting TRBD1. The germline V gene has CDR1 SGHTA and CDR2 FQGNSA. The ends lost 5 bases at V and 8 bases at J; junction bases unmatched: 6. CDR3 length: 14 residues. CDR3 region: CASSPDRVYSPLHF. The DNA for the CDR3 is TGTGCCAGCAGCCCAGACAGGGTATATTCACCCCTCCACTTT.

CDR3 amino acids: CASSPLDRGSDYGYTF. CDR3 in DNA: TGTGCCAGCTCACCATTGGACAGGGGGTCGGACTATGGCTACACCTTC. V usage is TRBV18 and J usage is TRBJ1-2, with 10 bases that match TRBD1. Unmatched junction bases numbered 6, after V lost 2 bases and J lost 3 bases. Germline V gene data show CDR1 as KGHSH and CDR2 as LQKENI. This CDR3 is built from 16 residues.

The V gene is TRBV5-4, the J gene TRBJ2-7, with 7 bases lining up with TRBD2. J was trimmed by 0 bases and V by 0 bases; bases with no gene match: 3. The CDR3 totals 15 residues. CDR1 is SGHNT, CDR2 YYREEE, per germline (reference sequence). CDR3 nucleotide sequence: TGTGCCAGCAGCTTGGGCGGGGGTCTCTCCTACGAGCAGTACTTC. Translating it yields CASSLGGGLSYEQYF.

The chain links TRBV5-1 to TRBJ2-2; a possible D gene is TRBD2 (7 bases). The germline CDR1 and CDR2 sequences are SGHRS and YFSETQ. Trimming took off 2 bases at V and 6 bases at J, with 8 bases between the two ends. CDR3 size: 13 residues. Written as DNA, the CDR3 is TGCGCCAGCAGCTTAGGGGGGGCCGGGGAGCTGTTTTTT. Protein product: CASSLGGAGELFF.

Written as DNA, the CDR3 is TGTGCCAGCAGCCCCGACAGGGTGGTGGAAAACATTCAGTACTTC. The encoded protein is CASSPDRVVENIQYF. The rearrangement links TRBV5-6 to TRBJ2-4; 7 bases line up with TRBD1. Per the germline V gene, CDR1 is SGHDT and CDR2 is YYEEEE. The CDR3 runs to 15 residues. The V segment lost 4 bases and the J segment 5 bases; nucleotides outside the gene matches: 9. Full variable domain (outside the CDR3, taken from reference TRBV5-6 and TRBJ2-4): DAGVTQSPTHLIKTRGQQVTLRCSPKSGHDTVSWYQQALGQGPQFIFQYYEEEERQRGNFPDRFSGHQFPNYSSELNVNALLLGDSALYLCASSPDRVVENIQYFGAGTRLSVL.

This rearrangement joins TRBV9 to TRBJ2-5, with 7 positions matching TRBD2. The trim removed 0 bases at V and 5 bases at J, leaving 7 bases unmatched. From germline, CDR1 is SGDLS and CDR2 YYNGEE. This CDR3 region has 15 residues. This CDR3 reads CASSVEAGVYETQYF. CDR3 nucleotide sequence: TGTGCCAGCAGCGTAGAGGCGGGGGTCTATGAGACCCAGTACTTC.

The chain is built from TRBV2 and TRBJ2-3; TRBD2 matches at 15 bases. V lost 8 bases and J lost 13; bases outside the gene matches: 7. Germline values: CDR1 SNHLY, CDR2 FYNNEI. The CDR3 covers 13 residues. CDR3: CASWTSGGVKEYF. CDR3 sequence (DNA): TGTGCCAGCTGGACTAGCGGGGGGGTAAAGGAGTATTTT.

The chain uses TRBV10-2 and TRBJ1-2, with 7 bases lining up with TRBD1. Germline CDR1 is WSHSY and CDR2 is SAAADI. V trimming: 5 bases; J trimming: 5 bases; junction bases outside the gene matches: 11. This CDR3 is 15 amino acids long. The CDR3 DNA is TGCGCCAGCAGTTTTGATGGGGACAGTCCATATGGCTACACCTTC. Its protein is CASSFDGDSPYGYTF.

The chain uses TRBV4-3 and TRBJ2-6; TRBD1 agrees at 7 bases. The J segment lost 4 bases and the V segment lost 2 bases, leaving 11 bases of the junction unmatched. This CDR3 contains 18 residues. CDR1 LGHNA and CDR2 YSLEER come from the germline V gene. CDR3 bases: TGCGCCAGCAGCCAAAGACAGGGAACTTTCTACGGGGCCAACGTCCTGACTTTC. This codes for CASSQRQGTFYGANVLTF.

The genes are TRBV29-1 and TRBJ2-3; 12 bases align to TRBD2. CDR1 and CDR2 (germline): SQVTM, ANQGSEA. J gave up 1 base and V 7 bases, and 3 bases lay outside the gene matches. The CDR3 extends over 14 amino acids. The CDR3 DNA is TGCAGCGCCCGGACTAGCGGGGGCACAGATACGCAGTATTTT. Amino acid sequence: CSARTSGGTDTQYF.

V and J are TRBV7-2 and TRBJ2-7; maybe TRBD1 (6 bases). The CDR3 is made up of 15 amino acids. The germline V and J ends were trimmed by 4 bases and 4 bases, with 17 bases remaining between them. Germline CDR1 reads SGHTA; CDR2 reads FQGNSA. CDR3 in DNA: TGTGCCAGCAGCTCCCAGTCGACAGGTTGGTACGAGCAGTACTTC. Its protein product is CASSSQSTGWYEQYF.

This clone was recorded a few times. The chain joins TRBV7-2 to TRBJ1-5, with D possibly being TRBD1 (6 bases). This CDR3 is 15 amino acids long. V was cut by 4 bases and J by 7 bases, with 17 bases left in between. Germline assignment: CDR1 SGHTA and CDR2 FQGNSA. The DNA for the CDR3 is TGTGCCAGCAGCTCGAGGGGGGGTTGGGAGCAGCCCCAGCATTTT. Protein: CASSSRGGWEQPQHF.

The V call is TRBV5-1, the J call TRBJ2-2, with a possible D match to TRBD2 (5 bases). Trimming pared 5 bases from V and 4 bases from J, leaving 9 bases between. CDR3 length: 13 residues. CDR1 and CDR2 (germline): SGHRS, YFSETQ. The CDR3 loop reads CASSRESTGELFF. CDR3 DNA: TGCGCCAGCAGTAGGGAGTCCACCGGGGAGCTGTTTTTT.

V is TRBV4-1 and J is TRBJ1-1, with 8 bases fitting TRBD1. The CDR3 is 15 amino acids. J gave up 4 bases and V 0 bases, and 4 bases lay outside the gene matches. Per the germline V gene, CDR1 is MGHRA and CDR2 is YSYEKL. CDR3 region: CASSQDQGATTEAFF. The CDR3 DNA is TGCGCCAGCAGCCAAGATCAGGGGGCTACCACTGAAGCTTTCTTT.

The chain employs TRBV11-2 and TRBJ1-1; D not certain. From germline, CDR1 is SGHAT and CDR2 FQNNGV. The CDR3 runs 16 residues. V lost 0 bases to trimming and J lost 1 base, with 12 bases between them. CDR3 coding DNA: TGTGCCAGCAGCTTAGATCTGACCGGGGAGAACACTGAAGCTTTCTTT. Translated: CASSLDLTGENTEAFF.

V is TRBV9 and J is TRBJ1-1, with 9 nucleotides matching TRBD1. Per germline, CDR1 SGDLS and CDR2 YYNGEE. The CDR3 length is 15 residues. V shed 4 bases, J shed 4 bases, and the junction held 8 bases outside the gene matches. CDR3 sequence: CASSTEPTGGTEAFF. In nucleotides, the CDR3 is TGTGCCAGCAGCACCGAACCGACAGGGGGCACTGAAGCTTTCTTT.